The TCR beta chain under discussion was sequenced for a study of T cells in localized non-small cell lung cancer. The study's findings and limits: Prolonged overall survival went with higher T cell density in the blood.

Note on this clone: Its antigen is not known.

The assay was immunoSEQ multiplex PCR, and TCRdb's table has in-frame clones only and misses some. The table lists approximately 11,000 clones, approximately 81% of them singletons. Looked up from germline, CDR1 is SGHDT and CDR2 is YYEEEE. This CDR3 spans 17 amino acids. Trimming shortened V by 3 bases and J by 3 bases, and 21 bases separated the two germline ends. This chain uses TRBV5-6 with TRBJ1-2; no clear D. Sequences were derived from peripheral blood, sampled before any cancer treatment. This receptor was identified in a male donor at least 60 years old with stage I lung adenocarcinoma. In nucleotides, the CDR3 is TGTGCCAGCAGCTCAAAACCGGGATCCAAAGATGACTATGGCTACACCTTC. Translating gives CASSSKPGSKDDYGYTF.